Listed here are 22 T cell receptor beta chains from one sample, sequenced in a study of T-cell memory formation after mild COVID-19. Via MiXCR, TCRdb re-called the 5' RACE reads, giving one row per CDR3 protein. The table lists about 250,000 distinct CDR3 sequences, roughly 15% of them singletons. The source material was PBMCs or a T cell subset sorted from them (not recorded which). These receptor sequences come from an adult woman who had mild COVID-19 (a few samples of this study predate the infection). Cell type and time point are not known.

The chain is built from TRBV9 and TRBJ2-2; D possibly corresponds to TRBD2 (7 bases). The CDR3 sequence is 17 residues long. V was clipped by 0 bases and J by 4 bases, with 16 bases between them. Germline V gene data show CDR1 as SGDLS and CDR2 as YYNGEE. The CDR3 here is CASSVGARGASTGELFF. The CDR3 nucleotides are TGTGCCAGCAGCGTAGGGGCCCGGGGGGCGAGCACCGGGGAGCTGTTTTTT.

This chain joins TRBV28 and TRBJ2-5; the match to TRBD1 covers 9 bases. With V trimmed by 4 bases and J by 9 bases, 12 bases remained unmatched. Germline CDR1 MDHEN, CDR2 SYDVKM. The CDR3 runs 15 residues. CDR3 in amino acids: CASSSPGQGLRAQYF. Written as DNA, the CDR3 is TGTGCCAGCAGTTCCCCGGGACAGGGTTTGAGGGCCCAGTACTTC.

The chain recombines TRBV5-1 with TRBJ2-7; D tentatively reads TRBD1 or TRBD2 (5 bases each). There are 18 residues in the CDR3. Germline values: CDR1 SGHRS, CDR2 YFSETQ. Trimming cost V 0 bases and J 0 bases, with 19 bases left between them. CDR3: CASSLVPGRITSSYEQYF. The CDR3 bases are TGCGCCAGCAGCTTGGTCCCGGGACGGATTACTAGCTCCTACGAGCAGTACTTC.

The chain combines TRBV7-9 with TRBJ2-3; D is possibly TRBD1 (5 bases). Germline-derived CDR1 and CDR2 are SEHNR and FQNEAQ (reference sequence). There are 13 residues in the CDR3. V was trimmed by 8 bases and J by 2 bases, leaving 11 bases between them. In nucleotides, the CDR3 is TGTGCCAGCGGGGCCACAGACACAGATACGCAGTATTTT. Its protein product is CASGATDTDTQYF.

As concerns this clonotype: The germline gene is not matched at one end of the junction; a read error may be the cause. The chain carries TRBV29-1 and TRBJ1-2; perhaps TRBD1 as D (5 bases). The CDR3 extends over 13 amino acids. Germline lookup yields CDR1 SQVTM and CDR2 ANQGSEA. CDR3 loop: CSVAWRGKRGLIF. The CDR3 DNA follows: TGCAGCGTTGCCTGGAGAGGGAAGAGGGGACTTATCTTC.

This clonotype turned up a few times. V usage is TRBV20-1 and J usage is TRBJ2-1; D gene unclear. The ends were cut back, 3 bases at V and 7 bases at J, with 16 bases in the middle. There are 14 residues in the CDR3. The V gene's germline CDR1 is DFQATT and CDR2 SNEGSKA (reference sequence). The CDR3 loop reads CSARAASFRNEQFF. The CDR3 DNA reads as TGCAGTGCTAGGGCCGCTTCTTTTCGTAATGAGCAGTTCTTC.

This clonotype was observed a few times. The chain employs TRBV7-2 and TRBJ2-7; D is unresolved. This CDR3 contains 13 residues. The V and J ends lost 3 bases and 2 bases respectively, with 8 bases between them. CDR1 and CDR2 (germline): SGHTA, FQGNSA. The CDR3 here is CASSFGEAYEQYF. In nucleotides, the CDR3 is TGTGCCAGCAGCTTCGGTGAGGCCTACGAGCAGTACTTC.

The chain links TRBV4-3 to TRBJ2-6, with 9 bases fitting TRBD2. The CDR3 extends over 16 amino acids. Germline V gene sequence: CDR1 LGHNA, CDR2 YSLEER. After removal of 3 bases from V and 1 base from J, the junction contained 1 base not matched to a gene. The CDR3 nucleotides are TGCGCCAGCAGCCAGACTAGCGGTTCTGGGGCCAACGTCCTGACTTTC. Its protein product is CASSQTSGSGANVLTF.

The J gene is TRBJ2-7, the V gene TRBV11-3; no definite D call. CDR1 and CDR2 (germline): SGHNT, YENEEA. The length of the CDR3 is 14 residues. V lost 6 bases and J 2 bases, leaving 14 bases between the germline ends. The CDR3: CASSVGRSTYEQYF. In nucleotides, the CDR3 is TGTGCCAGCAGTGTCGGCAGGTCCACCTACGAGCAGTACTTC.

Only a few counts were recorded for this clonotype. The chain uses TRBV12-3 or TRBV12-4 and TRBJ1-5, with TRBD1 matching 7 bases. The CDR3 loop spans 15 amino acids. V trimming: 2 bases; J trimming: 3 bases; junction bases outside the gene matches: 4. CDR3 sequence: CASSLRDSSNQPQHF. In DNA, the CDR3 is TGTGCCAGCAGTTTAAGGGACAGCTCCAATCAGCCCCAGCATTTT.

The sample holds a few counts of this clonotype. The CDR3 DNA follows: TGTGCCAGCAGCTTAGCAGACAGCGATCAGCCCCAGCATTTT. This sequence encodes CASSLADSDQPQHF. This chain uses TRBV7-2 with TRBJ1-5, with TRBD1 as a possible D gene (5 bases). Germline CDR1 reads SGHTA; CDR2 reads FQGNSA. Trimming stripped 0 bases from V and 5 bases from J, with 8 bases between. The CDR3 contains 14 residues. Together with reference TRBV7-2 and TRBJ1-5, the CDR3 gives the full variable domain: GAGVSQSPSNKVTEKGKDVELRCDPISGHTALYWYRQSLGQGLEFLIYFQGNSAPDKSGLPSDRFSAERTGGSVSTLTIQRTQQEDSAVYLCASSLADSDQPQHFGDGTRLSIL.

This clonotype has more than one count but fewer than ten. V gene TRBV14 combines with J gene TRBJ2-7; the D gene is possibly TRBD2 (6 bases). This CDR3 has 15 residues. The V end lost 1 base, the J end lost 6 bases, and 16 bases lay between the germline ends. Germline CDR1 and CDR2: SGHDN and FVKESK. The CDR3 DNA is TGTGCCAGCAGCCAAGTTGCGGGGAGCTACCGCGAGCAGTACTTC. This translates into CASSQVAGSYREQYF.

There are many counts of this clonotype. This chain uses TRBV7-6 with TRBJ2-3; possible D gene TRBD2, 5 bases. Germline V gene lookup returns CDR1 SGHVS and CDR2 FNYEAQ. The CDR3 runs 14 residues. Trimming shortened V by 1 base and J by 5 bases, and 10 bases separated the two germline ends. In DNA form, the CDR3 reads TGTGCCAGCAGCTTAGGTCCCGAGGGAGATACGCAGTATTTT. Translated, it gives CASSLGPEGDTQYF.

This clonotype was seen only a few times. The CDR3 protein is CASSLDPGTYGYTF. The CDR3 bases are TGCGCCAGCAGCTTGGATCCAGGGACCTATGGCTACACCTTC. The genes are TRBV5-1 and TRBJ1-2, with D possibly being TRBD1 (5 bases). Per germline, CDR1 SGHRS and CDR2 YFSETQ. The V end lost 0 bases, the J end lost 4 bases, and 10 bases lay between the germline ends. There are 14 residues in the CDR3. Full variable domain (rest looked up from reference TRBV5-1 and TRBJ1-2): KAGVTQTPRYLIKTRGQQVTLSCSPISGHRSVSWYQQTPGQGLQFLFEYFSETQRNKGNFPGRFSGRQFSNSRSEMNVSTLELGDSALYLCASSLDPGTYGYTFGSGTRLTVV.

This clonotype has more than one count but fewer than ten. V and J are TRBV7-8 and TRBJ2-7, with D perhaps TRBD2 (6 bases). The V gene lost 2 bases and the J gene lost 7 bases, with 15 bases spanning the gap. The CDR3 loop spans 14 amino acids. The germline gives CDR1 SGHVS, CDR2 FQNEAQ. In DNA, the CDR3 is TGTGCCAGCAGCTTAAGGACTACCTCAGGAGAGCAGTACTTC. Translating gives CASSLRTTSGEQYF.

This clonotype was seen only a few times. This sequence joins TRBV4-3 and TRBJ2-7; perhaps D is TRBD1 or TRBD2 (6 bases each). This CDR3 spans 16 amino acids. V lost 2 bases to trimming and J lost 5 bases, with 19 bases between them. From germline, CDR1 is LGHNA and CDR2 YSLEER. CDR3 sequence: CASSQSLMRGVNEQYF. As DNA, the CDR3 is TGCGCCAGCAGCCAATCTTTGATGAGGGGGGTGAACGAGCAGTACTTC.

The chain employs TRBV4-1 and TRBJ1-5, with 7 bases fitting TRBD1. This CDR3 is 15 amino acids long. Germline V gene data show CDR1 as MGHRA and CDR2 as YSYEKL. After removal of 1 base from V and 6 bases from J, the junction contained 6 bases not matched to a gene. The DNA for the CDR3 is TGCGCCAGCAGCCAAGGGACAGGTAAAGGTCAGCCCCAGCATTTT. It specifies CASSQGTGKGQPQHF.

The chain links TRBV24-1 to TRBJ1-2, with 9 bases fitting TRBD1. Trimming cost V 4 bases and J 7 bases; bases outside gene matches: 6. CDR1 and CDR2 from the germline V gene are KGHDR and SFDVKD. CDR3 length equals 14 residues. The CDR3 DNA is TGTGCCACCAGTGACCTGGACAGGGGTGTTGGCTACACCTTC. This codes for CATSDLDRGVGYTF.

This clonotype was observed at least ten times. This chain uses TRBV7-9 with TRBJ1-1; 8 bases agree with TRBD1. CDR1 and CDR2 from the germline V gene are SEHNR and FQNEAQ (reference sequence). This CDR3 has 15 amino acids. Trimming at V came to 4 bases and at J to 6 bases, leaving 10 bases not matched to a gene. Here the CDR3 DNA reads TGTGCCAGCAGCTCTCTGACAGGGGCGGGGGCTGAAGCTTTCTTT. It encodes CASSSLTGAGAEAFF.

This clonotype was counted only a few times. V is TRBV6-2 or TRBV6-3 and J is TRBJ2-5; D unresolved. The CDR3 consists of 14 residues. Trimming removed 6 bases at V and 5 bases at J, with 16 bases between. In germline, CDR1 is MNHEY, CDR2 SVGEGT. The CDR3 reads CASRDGPPRETQYF. The CDR3 DNA sequence: TGTGCCAGCAGGGACGGGCCCCCGAGGGAGACCCAGTACTTC.

The chain employs TRBV7-6 and TRBJ2-5; no reliable D call. The CDR3 runs to 14 residues. The V end was cut by 2 bases, the J end by 3 bases, with 10 bases between. The V gene's germline CDR1 is SGHVS and CDR2 FNYEAQ. The CDR3 sequence is CASSLNLGEETQYF. CDR3 bases: TGTGCCAGCAGCTTAAACTTAGGCGAAGAGACCCAGTACTTC.

This chain links TRBV3-1 with TRBJ1-2, with TRBD1 as a possible D gene (6 bases). Germline CDR1 reads LGHDT; CDR2 reads YNNKEL (reference sequence). The CDR3 sequence is 15 residues long. Trimming cost V 0 bases and J 4 bases, with 12 bases left between them. The CDR3 spells CASSQEGARGYGYTF. CDR3 sequence (DNA): TGTGCCAGCAGCCAAGAGGGGGCGCGCGGCTATGGCTACACCTTC.